The rows below give T cell receptor beta chains drawn from one sample of a study of T cell responses to AZD1222 COVID-19 vaccine. Generated by immunoSEQ multiplex PCR, the TCRdb table keeps only in-frame clones and is missing some. Of 100,000 to 150,000 clones in the sample, roughly 88% were seen once. This material consisted of peripheral blood, taken on day 0 of AZD1222 vaccination. The source of these receptors is an adult in good health. Each CDR3 is given with its conserved first and last residue. The D gene is left open where the match is weak. Only some rows state a clone size, as once, few, many or a class for expanded clones.

TRBV6-6,20,NA,TRBJ1-5,TRBD1,TGTGCCAGCAGTCCGGACCTTGCAGGACAGGGGATAAATAGCAATCAGCCCCAGCATTTT,CASSPDLAGQGINSNQPQHF
TRBV4-2,16,few,TRBJ2-6,NA,TGTGCCAGCAGCCAAGAGGGAAGTTCTGGGGCCAACGTCCTGACTTTC,CASSQEGSSGANVLTF
TRBV4-1,17,NA,TRBJ2-7,TRBD1,TGCGCCAGCAGCCCGAAGAGTGGACAGGGTACCCTCTACGAGCAGTACTTC,CASSPKSGQGTLYEQYF
TRBV6-1,13,NA,TRBJ1-3,NA,TGTGCCAGCAGTGAAATAGTGGGAAACACCATATATTTT,CASSEIVGNTIYF
TRBV11-3,16,once,TRBJ2-1,TRBD2,TGTGCCAGCAGCTTATTAGGGACTAGCGGCTACAATGAGCAGTTCTTC,CASSLLGTSGYNEQFF
TRBV5-4,15,NA,TRBJ2-1,TRBD1,TGTGCCAGCAGCTACTCCGGGACAGGTTACAATGAGCAGTTCTTC,CASSYSGTGYNEQFF
TRBV4-1,14,few,TRBJ2-5,NA,TGCGCCAGCAGCCAAGATGACTCAAAAGAGACCCAGTACTTC,CASSQDDSKETQYF
TRBV19,15,NA,TRBJ1-6,NA,TGTGCCAGTAGCCTTACTGGGACAAATAATTCACCCCTCCACTTT,CASSLTGTNNSPLHF
TRBV28,14,NA,TRBJ2-7,NA,TGTGCCAGCAGGGGGGGGACAGATTCCTACGAGCAGTACTTC,CASRGGTDSYEQYF
TRBV15,13,NA,TRBJ2-5,NA,TGTGCCACCAGCCGGTCAGCCACGGAGACCCAGTACTTC,CATSRSATETQYF
TRBV7-9,11,NA,TRBJ2-1,NA,TGTGCCAGCGTCTATCTCGATGAGCAGTTCTTC,CASVYLDEQFF
TRBV6-5,13,NA,TRBJ2-7,TRBD1,TGTGCCAGCAGTAACCGGGACAGCGACGAGCAGTACTTC,CASSNRDSDEQYF
TRBV20-1,14,once,TRBJ2-1,TRBD2,TGCAGTGCTAGTGGCCTAGCGGTTTACAATGAGCAGTTCTTC,CSASGLAVYNEQFF
TRBV14,15,NA,TRBJ1-2,TRBD1,TGTGCCAGCAGCTCCCCGGGACAGGGGGTTGTTGGCTACACCTTC,CASSSPGQGVVGYTF
TRBV5-1,13,NA,TRBJ2-5,TRBD1,TGCGCCAGCAGCCGTACAGGGGTGGAGACCCAGTACTTC,CASSRTGVETQYF
TRBV30,16,NA,TRBJ1-1,NA,TGTGCCTGGAGTGCCAGATCACATACAGGTGAGGCTGAAGCTTTCTTT,CAWSARSHTGEAEAFF
TRBV30,12,NA,TRBJ2-1,NA,TGTGCCTGGAGTGTACGGGGAGATGAGCAGTTCTTC,CAWSVRGDEQFF
TRBV18,16,NA,TRBJ1-3,NA,TGTGCCAGCTCACTCCCAAACAGTTTCTCTGGAAACACCATATATTTT,CASSLPNSFSGNTIYF
TRBV2,17,NA,TRBJ1-2,TRBD1,TGTGCCAGCAGGACTGGACAGGGACTGGACCTTTTCTATGGTTGGACCTTC,CASRTGQGLDLFYGWTF
TRBV7-7,15,NA,TRBJ2-5,NA,TGTGCTAGCAGCTTACTGGGGAGAGGCCCAGAGACCCAGTACTTC,CASSLLGRGPETQYF
TRBV3-1/TRBV3-2,14,NA,TRBJ1-5,NA,TGTGCCAGCAGCCAGGGGGCCTACAATCAGCCCCAGCATTTT,CASSQGAYNQPQHF
TRBV5-1,16,NA,TRBJ2-2,TRBD2,TGCGCCAGCAGCGTGACTAGCGGGAGCCTGCTGGGGGAGCTGTTTTTT,CASSVTSGSLLGELFF
TRBV11-1,12,few,TRBJ2-3,NA,TGTGCCAGCAGCCGACTACGGGATACGCAGTATTTT,CASSRLRDTQYF
TRBV6-2/TRBV6-3,18,NA,TRBJ2-3,TRBD2,TGTGCCAGCAGCCCCGGGACTAGCGGGGGGATTAGCACAGATACGCAGTATTTT,CASSPGTSGGISTDTQYF
TRBV11-3,16,NA,TRBJ2-1,TRBD2,TGTGCCAGCAGCTTAGATCGACTAGCGTACTACAATGAGCAGTTCTTC,CASSLDRLAYYNEQFF
TRBV12-5,15,NA,TRBJ1-5,TRBD1,TGTGCTAGTGGCCGACAGGGGGCTGGCAATCAGCCCCAGCATTTT,CASGRQGAGNQPQHF
TRBV4-1,16,NA,TRBJ2-7,TRBD2,TGCGCCAGCAGCCAAGGGATTCTAGCGGGATTGAACGAGCAGTACTTC,CASSQGILAGLNEQYF
TRBV5-6,15,NA,TRBJ2-6,NA,TGTGCCAGCAGCTTGACGGATGCTGGGGCCAACGTCCTGACTTTC,CASSLTDAGANVLTF
TRBV3-1/TRBV3-2,13,NA,TRBJ2-2,TRBD2,TGTGCCAGCAGCACTAGCGAATCCGGGGAGCTGTTTTTT,CASSTSESGELFF
TRBV9,16,NA,TRBJ2-3,NA,TGTGCCAGCAGCGTATTCGAGGCGGATAACGCAGATACGCAGTATTTT,CASSVFEADNADTQYF
TRBV7-9,15,NA,TRBJ2-7,NA,TGTGCCAGCAGTCCGCCGGGGGTCACTGGGCACGAGCAGTACTTC,CASSPPGVTGHEQYF
TRBV6-2/TRBV6-3,14,NA,TRBJ2-3,NA,TGTGCCAGCAGTACGACAGTTAGCACAGATACGCAGTATTTT,CASSTTVSTDTQYF
TRBV14,15,NA,TRBJ1-4,NA,TGTGCCAGCAGCCCCTACACCTCCGGGAATGAAAAACTGTTTTTT,CASSPYTSGNEKLFF
TRBV28,16,NA,TRBJ1-1,TRBD1,TGTGCCAGCAGTTTAGGACAGGGGAGTAGCGACACTGAAGCTTTCTTT,CASSLGQGSSDTEAFF
TRBV11-1,15,NA,TRBJ2-5,TRBD1,TGTGCCAGCAGCTTAACGCAGGGGGCAGGGGAGACCCAGTACTTC,CASSLTQGAGETQYF
TRBV4-3,14,once,TRBJ1-1,NA,TGCGCCAGCAGCCAAGGGTATTGGAACACTGAAGCTTTCTTT,CASSQGYWNTEAFF
TRBV6-5,13,few,TRBJ2-7,NA,TGTGCCAGCAGTTACGCAACATCGTACGAGCAGTACTTC,CASSYATSYEQYF
TRBV15,16,NA,TRBJ2-7,TRBD2,TGTGCCACCAGCAGGATCACGGGGGGGAACTCCTACGAGCAGTACTTC,CATSRITGGNSYEQYF
TRBV27,14,NA,TRBJ2-7,NA,TGTGCCAGCAGGCCAATTCGGGACGGCTACGAGCAGTACTTC,CASRPIRDGYEQYF
TRBV4-2,16,NA,TRBJ2-2,TRBD2,TGTGCCAGCAGCCAAGTACACAGCGGGAGGGGCGGGGAGCTGTTTTTT,CASSQVHSGRGGELFF
TRBV5-4,12,NA,TRBJ2-1,NA,TGTGCCAGCAGCAACCAGGGGTATGAGCAGTTCTTC,CASSNQGYEQFF